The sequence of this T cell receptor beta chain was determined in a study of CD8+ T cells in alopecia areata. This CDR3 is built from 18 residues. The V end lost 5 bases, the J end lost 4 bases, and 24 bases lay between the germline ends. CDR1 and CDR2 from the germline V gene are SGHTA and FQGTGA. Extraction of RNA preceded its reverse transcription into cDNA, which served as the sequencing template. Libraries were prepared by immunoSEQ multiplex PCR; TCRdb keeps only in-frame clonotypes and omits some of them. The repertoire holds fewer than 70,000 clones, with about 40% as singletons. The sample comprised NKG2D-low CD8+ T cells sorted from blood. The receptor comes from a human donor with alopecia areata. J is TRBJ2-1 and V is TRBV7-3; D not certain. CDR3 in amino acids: CASSLPVVIGSPYNEQFF. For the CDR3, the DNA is TGTGCCAGCAGCCTCCCTGTTGTGATCGGTTCCCCATACAATGAGCAGTTCTTC.